Listed here are 9 T cell receptor beta chains from one sample, sequenced in a study of CD39 and CD103 CD8 tumor-infiltrating T cells. Only in-frame clones appear in the TCRdb table, and some are missing; sequencing was by immunoSEQ multiplex PCR. The data show approximately 18,000 clones, with around nine tenths seen just once and more than 4% held by the top ten. Sequences were obtained from CD8+ T cells sorted from blood. Subset here: total memory CD8 T cells (CD45RA-CCR7+/-) from blood or uninvolved lymph node. The receptors stem from a human donor with head and neck squamous cell carcinoma.

The J gene is TRBJ2-7, the V gene TRBV28; possibly TRBD2 for D (6 bases). The CDR3 loop spans 12 amino acids. Trimming took off 6 bases at V and 4 bases at J, with 10 bases between the two ends. The germline V gene encodes CDR1 MDHEN and CDR2 SYDVKM. CDR3 loop: CASRTGGYEQYF. Here the CDR3 DNA reads TGTGCCAGCAGAACCGGGGGTTACGAGCAGTACTTC.

The rearrangement links TRBV7-8 to TRBJ1-1; D unresolved. CDR3 length: 12 residues. Germline lookup yields CDR1 SGHVS and CDR2 FQNEAQ. Trimming took 2 bases from V and 4 from J, leaving 5 bases between them. The chain's CDR3 is CASSLSSTEAFF. For the CDR3, the DNA is TGTGCCAGCAGCTTATCGAGCACTGAAGCTTTCTTT.

This chain links TRBV5-6 with TRBJ1-1; 7 bases fit TRBD1. After removal of 5 bases from V and 5 bases from J, the junction contained 6 bases not matched to a gene. This CDR3 has 13 amino acids. Germline CDR1 reads SGHDT; CDR2 reads YYEEEE. The CDR3 DNA reads TGTGCCAGCAGTCGTACAGGGGTGACTGAAGCTTTCTTT. This gives the protein CASSRTGVTEAFF.

The chain carries TRBV10-2 and TRBJ1-1, with a tentative D call TRBD1 (6 bases). This CDR3 spans 11 amino acids. V lost 0 bases to trimming and J lost 14 bases, with 10 bases between them. The germline V gene has CDR1 WSHSY and CDR2 SAAADI. The CDR3 protein is CASSESNQGFF. CDR3 DNA: TGCGCCAGCAGTGAGTCAAACCAGGGGTTCTTT.

This chain links TRBV11-2 with TRBJ2-2; D is undetermined. The CDR3 is 12 amino acids. V was cut by 1 base and J by 5 bases, with 2 bases left in between. The germline gives CDR1 SGHAT, CDR2 FQNNGV. The CDR3 DNA is TGTGCCAGCAGCTTAGGTACCGGGGAGCTGTTTTTT. Translating gives CASSLGTGELFF. The full variable domain, in which reference TRBV11-2 and TRBJ2-2 provide the parts outside the CDR3, is EAGVAQSPRYKIIEKRQSVAFWCNPISGHATLYWYQQILGQGPKLLIQFQNNGVVDDSQLPKDRFSAERLKGVDSTLKIQPAKLEDSAVYLCASSLGTGELFFGEGSRLTVL.

This rearrangement joins TRBV19 to TRBJ1-1, with TRBD1 as a possible D gene (5 bases). Germline V gives CDR1 LNHDA, CDR2 SQIVND (reference sequence). V lost 5 bases to trimming and J lost 3 bases, with 16 bases between them. The length of the CDR3 is 15 residues. CDR3 sequence (DNA): TGTGCCAGTAGTTTCCGAGGGGTTTGGTACACTGAAGCTTTCTTT. It translates to CASSFRGVWYTEAFF.

The chain uses TRBV7-9 and TRBJ1-1; 7 bases line up with TRBD1. This CDR3 has 15 amino acids. Unmatched junction bases numbered 11, after V lost 6 bases and J lost 4 bases. Germline V gene data show CDR1 as SEHNR and CDR2 as FQNEAQ (reference sequence). DNA for the CDR3: TGTGCCAGCAGTTCAGGCCCGACAGGGATCACTGAAGCTTTCTTT. Residues: CASSSGPTGITEAFF.

This chain joins TRBV7-8 and TRBJ2-1; D uncertain. Germline-derived CDR1 and CDR2 are SGHVS and FQNEAQ. There are 13 residues in the CDR3. Trimming shortened V by 3 bases and J by 10 bases, and 13 bases separated the two germline ends. The CDR3 sequence: CASSFESGVEQFF. The DNA of the CDR3 is TGTGCCAGCAGCTTTGAATCTGGGGTCGAGCAGTTCTTC.

The chain is built from TRBV18 and TRBJ1-1; D ambiguous. V gave up 3 bases and J gave up 3 bases, with 23 bases separating them. The germline V gene has CDR1 KGHSH and CDR2 LQKENI. CDR3 length: 18 amino acids. The CDR3 loop reads CASSPRRVASGEHTEAFF. CDR3 DNA: TGTGCCAGCTCACCTCGCCGCGTTGCAAGTGGTGAACACACTGAAGCTTTCTTT.